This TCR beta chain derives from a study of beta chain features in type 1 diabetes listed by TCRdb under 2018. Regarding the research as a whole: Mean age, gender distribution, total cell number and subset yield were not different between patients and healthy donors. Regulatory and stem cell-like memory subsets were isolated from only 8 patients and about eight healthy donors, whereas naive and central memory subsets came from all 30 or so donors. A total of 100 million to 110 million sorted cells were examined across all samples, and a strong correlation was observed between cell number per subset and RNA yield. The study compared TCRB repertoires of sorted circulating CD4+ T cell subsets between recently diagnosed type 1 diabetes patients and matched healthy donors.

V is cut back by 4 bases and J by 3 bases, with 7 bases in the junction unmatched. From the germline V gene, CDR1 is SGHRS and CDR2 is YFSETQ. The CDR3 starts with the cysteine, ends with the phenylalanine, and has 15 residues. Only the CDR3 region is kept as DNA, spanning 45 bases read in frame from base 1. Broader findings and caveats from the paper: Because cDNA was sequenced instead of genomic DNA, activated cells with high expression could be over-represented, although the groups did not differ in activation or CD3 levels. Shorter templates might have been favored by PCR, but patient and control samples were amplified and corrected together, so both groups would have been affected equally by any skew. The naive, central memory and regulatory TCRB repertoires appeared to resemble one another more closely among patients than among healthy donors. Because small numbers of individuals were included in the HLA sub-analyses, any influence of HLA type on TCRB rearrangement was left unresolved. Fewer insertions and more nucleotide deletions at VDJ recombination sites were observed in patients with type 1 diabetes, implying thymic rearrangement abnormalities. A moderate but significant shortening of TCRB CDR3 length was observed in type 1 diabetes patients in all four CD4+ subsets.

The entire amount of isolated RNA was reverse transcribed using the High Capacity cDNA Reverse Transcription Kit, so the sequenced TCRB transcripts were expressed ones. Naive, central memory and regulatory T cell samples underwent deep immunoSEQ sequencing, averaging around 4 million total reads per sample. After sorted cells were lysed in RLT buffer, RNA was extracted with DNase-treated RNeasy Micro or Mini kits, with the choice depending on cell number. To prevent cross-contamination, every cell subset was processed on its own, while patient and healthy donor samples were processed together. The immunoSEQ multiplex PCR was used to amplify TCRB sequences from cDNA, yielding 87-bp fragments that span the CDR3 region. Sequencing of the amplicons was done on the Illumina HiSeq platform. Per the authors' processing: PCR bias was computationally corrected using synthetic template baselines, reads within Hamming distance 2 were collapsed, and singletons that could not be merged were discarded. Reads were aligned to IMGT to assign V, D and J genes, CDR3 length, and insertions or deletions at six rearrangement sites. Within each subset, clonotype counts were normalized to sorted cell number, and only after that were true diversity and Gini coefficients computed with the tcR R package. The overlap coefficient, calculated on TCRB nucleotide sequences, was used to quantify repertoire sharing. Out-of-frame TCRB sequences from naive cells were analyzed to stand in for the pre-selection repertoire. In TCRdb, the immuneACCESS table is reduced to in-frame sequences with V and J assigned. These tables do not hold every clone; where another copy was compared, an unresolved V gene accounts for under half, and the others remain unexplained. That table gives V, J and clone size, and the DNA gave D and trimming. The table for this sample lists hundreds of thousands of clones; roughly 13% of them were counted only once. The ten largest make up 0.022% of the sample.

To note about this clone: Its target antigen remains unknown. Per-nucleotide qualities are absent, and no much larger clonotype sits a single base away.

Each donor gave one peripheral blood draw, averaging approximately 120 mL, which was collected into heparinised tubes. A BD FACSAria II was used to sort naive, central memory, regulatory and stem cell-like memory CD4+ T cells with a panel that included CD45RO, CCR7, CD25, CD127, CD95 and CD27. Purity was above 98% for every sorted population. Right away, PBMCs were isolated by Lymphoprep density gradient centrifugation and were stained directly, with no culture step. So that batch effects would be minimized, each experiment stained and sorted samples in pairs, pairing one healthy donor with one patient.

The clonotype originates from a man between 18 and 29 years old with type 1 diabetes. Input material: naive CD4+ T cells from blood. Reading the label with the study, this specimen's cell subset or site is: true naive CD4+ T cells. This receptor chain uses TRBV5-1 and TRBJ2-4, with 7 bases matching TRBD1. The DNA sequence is TGCGCCAGCAGCCCTCCCCGGGACAGCAAAAACATTCAGTACTTC. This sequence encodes CASSPPRDSKNIQYF.